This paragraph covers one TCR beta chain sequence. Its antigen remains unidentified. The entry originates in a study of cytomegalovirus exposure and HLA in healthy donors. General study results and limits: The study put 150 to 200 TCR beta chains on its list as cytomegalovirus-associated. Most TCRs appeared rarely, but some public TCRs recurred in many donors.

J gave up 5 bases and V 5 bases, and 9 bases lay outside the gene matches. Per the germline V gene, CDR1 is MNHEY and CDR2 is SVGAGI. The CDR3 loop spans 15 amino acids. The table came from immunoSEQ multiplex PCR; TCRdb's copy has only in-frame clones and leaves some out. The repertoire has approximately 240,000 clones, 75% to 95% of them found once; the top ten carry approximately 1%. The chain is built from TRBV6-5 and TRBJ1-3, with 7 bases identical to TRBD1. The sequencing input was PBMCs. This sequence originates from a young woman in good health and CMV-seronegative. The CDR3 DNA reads TGTGCCAGCAGTACAAGACAGGGAGGAAGAAACACCATATATTTT. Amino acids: CASSTRQGGRNTIYF.